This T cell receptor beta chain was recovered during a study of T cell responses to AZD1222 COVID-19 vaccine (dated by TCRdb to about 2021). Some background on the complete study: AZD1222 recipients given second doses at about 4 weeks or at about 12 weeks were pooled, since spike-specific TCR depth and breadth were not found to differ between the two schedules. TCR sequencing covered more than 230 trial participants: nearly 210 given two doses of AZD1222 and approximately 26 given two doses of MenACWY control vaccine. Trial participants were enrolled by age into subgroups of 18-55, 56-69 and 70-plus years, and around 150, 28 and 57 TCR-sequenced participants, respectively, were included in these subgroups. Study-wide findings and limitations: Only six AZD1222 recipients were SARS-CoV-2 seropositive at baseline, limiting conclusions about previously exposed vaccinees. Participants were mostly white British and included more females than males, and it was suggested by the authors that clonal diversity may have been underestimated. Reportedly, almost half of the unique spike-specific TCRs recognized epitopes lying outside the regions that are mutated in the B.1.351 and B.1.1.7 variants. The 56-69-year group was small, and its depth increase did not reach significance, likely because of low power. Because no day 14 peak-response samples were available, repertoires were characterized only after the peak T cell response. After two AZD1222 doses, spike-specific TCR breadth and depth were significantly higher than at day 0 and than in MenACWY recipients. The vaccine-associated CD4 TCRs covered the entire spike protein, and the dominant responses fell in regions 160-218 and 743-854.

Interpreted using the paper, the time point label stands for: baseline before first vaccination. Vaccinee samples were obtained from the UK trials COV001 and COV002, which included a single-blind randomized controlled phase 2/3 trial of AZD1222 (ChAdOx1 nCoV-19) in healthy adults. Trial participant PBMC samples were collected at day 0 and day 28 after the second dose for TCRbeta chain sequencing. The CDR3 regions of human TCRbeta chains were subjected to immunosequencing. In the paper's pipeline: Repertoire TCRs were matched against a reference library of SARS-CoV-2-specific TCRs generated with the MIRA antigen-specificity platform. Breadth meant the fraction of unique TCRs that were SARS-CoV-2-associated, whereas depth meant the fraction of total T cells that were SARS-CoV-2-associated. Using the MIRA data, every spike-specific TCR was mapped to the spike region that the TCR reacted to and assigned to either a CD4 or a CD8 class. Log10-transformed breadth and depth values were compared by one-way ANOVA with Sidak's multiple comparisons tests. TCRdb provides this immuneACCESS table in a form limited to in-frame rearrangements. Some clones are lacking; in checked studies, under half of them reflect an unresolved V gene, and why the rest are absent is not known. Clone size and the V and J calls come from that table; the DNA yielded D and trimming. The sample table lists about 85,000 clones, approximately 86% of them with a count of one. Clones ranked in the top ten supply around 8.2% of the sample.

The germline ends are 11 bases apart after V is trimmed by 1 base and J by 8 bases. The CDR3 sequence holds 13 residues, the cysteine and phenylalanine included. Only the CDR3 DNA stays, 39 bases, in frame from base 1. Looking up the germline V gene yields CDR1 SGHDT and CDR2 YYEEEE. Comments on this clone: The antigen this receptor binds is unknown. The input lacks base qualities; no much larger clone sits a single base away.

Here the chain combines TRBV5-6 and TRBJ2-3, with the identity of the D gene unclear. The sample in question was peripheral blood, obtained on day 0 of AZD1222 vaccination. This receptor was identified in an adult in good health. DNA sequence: TGTGCCAGCAGCTTGTGGGCCCGTCCTACGCAGTATTTT. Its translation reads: CASSLWARPTQYF. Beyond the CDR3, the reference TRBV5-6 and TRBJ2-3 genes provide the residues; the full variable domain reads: DAGVTQSPTHLIKTRGQQVTLRCSPKSGHDTVSWYQQALGQGPQFIFQYYEEEERQRGNFPDRFSGHQFPNYSSELNVNALLLGDSALYLCASSLWARPTQYFGPGTRLTVL.